The sequence of this TCR beta chain was determined in a study of shared clonotypes between healthy human individuals. Everyone who donated was a Caucasian adult who lived in Nashville, Tennessee. V dropped 5 bases and J dropped 7; count of bases not matched to a gene: 11. Germline V gene sequence: CDR1 LNHDA, CDR2 SQIVND (reference sequence). The CDR3 has 16 residues. A note on this clone: The antigen is unknown.

Each cell subset's genomic DNA was divided evenly among several immunoSEQ plates. TCRdb's table, derived via immunoSEQ multiplex PCR, lists solely in-frame clones and lacks some. In the table there are about 2 million clones, 85% to 95% of which are singletons. Study results and limitations: In the sorted subsets, rarefaction showed sequencing was incomplete despite large depth.

This TCR was sampled from a man aged 18 to 30 in good health. This chain joins TRBV19 and TRBJ2-3; 11 bases map to TRBD2. The sample consisted of naive CD4+ T cells sorted from blood. As to subset: CD45RA+ positively selected. The CDR3 sequence is CASSDVGTSGINTQYF. The CDR3 DNA follows: TGTGCCAGTAGTGATGTTGGGACTAGCGGCATAAATACGCAGTATTTT.